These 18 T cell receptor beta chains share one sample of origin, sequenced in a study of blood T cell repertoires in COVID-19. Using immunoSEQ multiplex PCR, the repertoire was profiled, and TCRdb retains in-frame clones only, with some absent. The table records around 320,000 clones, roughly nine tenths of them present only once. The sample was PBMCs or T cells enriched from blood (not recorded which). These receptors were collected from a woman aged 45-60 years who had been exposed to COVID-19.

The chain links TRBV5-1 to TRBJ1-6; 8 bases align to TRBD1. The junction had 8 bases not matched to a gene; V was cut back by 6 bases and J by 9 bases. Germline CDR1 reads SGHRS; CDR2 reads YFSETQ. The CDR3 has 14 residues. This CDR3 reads CASTVTGVGSPLHF. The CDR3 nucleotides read TGCGCCAGCACCGTGACAGGGGTGGGTTCACCCCTCCACTTT. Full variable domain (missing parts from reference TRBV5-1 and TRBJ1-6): KAGVTQTPRYLIKTRGQQVTLSCSPISGHRSVSWYQQTPGQGLQFLFEYFSETQRNKGNFPGRFSGRQFSNSRSEMNVSTLELGDSALYLCASTVTGVGSPLHFGNGTRLTVT.

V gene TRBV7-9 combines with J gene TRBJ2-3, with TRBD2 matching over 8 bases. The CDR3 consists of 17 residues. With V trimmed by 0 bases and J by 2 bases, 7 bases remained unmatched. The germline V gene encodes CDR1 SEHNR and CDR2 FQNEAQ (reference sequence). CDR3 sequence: CASSLARGSGNTDTQYF. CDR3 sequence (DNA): TGTGCCAGCAGCTTAGCCAGGGGTAGCGGGAACACAGATACGCAGTATTTT.

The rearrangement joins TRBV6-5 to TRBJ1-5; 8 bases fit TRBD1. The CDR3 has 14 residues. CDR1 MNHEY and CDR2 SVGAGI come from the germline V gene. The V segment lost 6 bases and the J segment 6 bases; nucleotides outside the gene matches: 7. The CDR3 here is CASRGQGSIQPQHF. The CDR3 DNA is TGTGCCAGCAGAGGACAGGGCTCGATTCAGCCCCAGCATTTT.

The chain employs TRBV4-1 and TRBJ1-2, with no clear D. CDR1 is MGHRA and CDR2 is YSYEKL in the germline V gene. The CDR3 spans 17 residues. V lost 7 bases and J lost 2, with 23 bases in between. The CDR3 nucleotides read TGCGCCAGCATCGGCTTTTTGTCCGGAGAGCAGAACTATGGCTACACCTTC. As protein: CASIGFLSGEQNYGYTF.

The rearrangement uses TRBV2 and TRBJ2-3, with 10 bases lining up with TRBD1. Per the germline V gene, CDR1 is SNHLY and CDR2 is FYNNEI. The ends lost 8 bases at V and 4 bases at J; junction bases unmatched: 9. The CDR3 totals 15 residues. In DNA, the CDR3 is TGTGCCAGCCGTCCCAGGACAGGGGGTGCAGATACGCAGTATTTT. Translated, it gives CASRPRTGGADTQYF.

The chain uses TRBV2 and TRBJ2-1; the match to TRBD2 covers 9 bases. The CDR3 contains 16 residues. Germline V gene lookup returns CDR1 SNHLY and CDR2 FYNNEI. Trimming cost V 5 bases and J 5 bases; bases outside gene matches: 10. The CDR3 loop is CASSHSGGLSNNEQFF. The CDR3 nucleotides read TGTGCCAGCAGTCATAGCGGGGGACTAAGTAACAATGAGCAGTTCTTC.

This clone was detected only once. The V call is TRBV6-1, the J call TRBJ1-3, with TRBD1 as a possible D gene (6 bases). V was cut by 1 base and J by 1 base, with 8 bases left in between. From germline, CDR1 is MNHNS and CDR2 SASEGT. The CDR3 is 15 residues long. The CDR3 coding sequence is TGTGCCAGCAGTGAAGTCGACAGGTCTGGAAACACCATATATTTT. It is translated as CASSEVDRSGNTIYF.

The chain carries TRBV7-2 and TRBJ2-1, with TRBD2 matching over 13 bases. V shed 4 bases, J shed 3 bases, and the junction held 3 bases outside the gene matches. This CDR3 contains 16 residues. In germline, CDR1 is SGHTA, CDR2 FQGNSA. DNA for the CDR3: TGTGCCAGCAGCTCCGGGACTAGCGGGGTCTACAATGAGCAGTTCTTC. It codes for CASSSGTSGVYNEQFF.

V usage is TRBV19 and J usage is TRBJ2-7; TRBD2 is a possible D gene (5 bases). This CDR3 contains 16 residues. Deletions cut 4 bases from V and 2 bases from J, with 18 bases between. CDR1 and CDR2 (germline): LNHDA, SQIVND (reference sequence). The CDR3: CASSTPEGLVTYEQYF. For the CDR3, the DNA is TGTGCCAGTAGTACCCCCGAAGGACTGGTAACCTACGAGCAGTACTTC.

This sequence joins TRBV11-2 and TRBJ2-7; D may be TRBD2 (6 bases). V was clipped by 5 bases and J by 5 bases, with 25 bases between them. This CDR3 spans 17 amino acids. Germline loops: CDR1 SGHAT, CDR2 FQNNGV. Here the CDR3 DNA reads TGTGCCAGCAGCAACAGGCCAACCGTAACTAGCTTCCACGAGCAGTACTTC. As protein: CASSNRPTVTSFHEQYF.

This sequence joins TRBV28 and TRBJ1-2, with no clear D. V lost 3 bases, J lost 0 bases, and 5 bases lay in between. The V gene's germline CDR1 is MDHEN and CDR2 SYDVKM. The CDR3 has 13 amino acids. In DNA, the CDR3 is TGTGCCAGCAGTTTGGCCGCTAACTATGGCTACACCTTC. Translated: CASSLAANYGYTF.

The CDR3 spells CASSFFLAGVTSGTQYF. CDR3 nucleotides: TGTGCCAGCAGTTTTTTCCTAGCGGGGGTAACATCAGGGACCCAGTACTTC. This chain uses TRBV28 with TRBJ2-5; TRBD2 agrees at 10 bases. V shed 3 bases and J 7 bases; nucleotides not matched to a gene: 14. This CDR3 comprises 17 residues. Germline V CDR1 and CDR2: MDHEN, SYDVKM.

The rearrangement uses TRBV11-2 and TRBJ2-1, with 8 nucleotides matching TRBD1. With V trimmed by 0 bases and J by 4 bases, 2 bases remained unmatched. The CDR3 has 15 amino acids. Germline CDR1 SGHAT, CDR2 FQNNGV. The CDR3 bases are TGTGCCAGCAGCTTAGAGAGGGACAGGTACAATGAGCAGTTCTTC. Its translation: CASSLERDRYNEQFF.

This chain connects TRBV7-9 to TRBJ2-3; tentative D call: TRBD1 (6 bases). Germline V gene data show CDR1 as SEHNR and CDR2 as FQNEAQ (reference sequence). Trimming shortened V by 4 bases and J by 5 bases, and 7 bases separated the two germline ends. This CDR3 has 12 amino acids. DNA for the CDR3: TGTGCCAGCAGCTGGACAGAAGATACGCAGTATTTT. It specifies CASSWTEDTQYF.

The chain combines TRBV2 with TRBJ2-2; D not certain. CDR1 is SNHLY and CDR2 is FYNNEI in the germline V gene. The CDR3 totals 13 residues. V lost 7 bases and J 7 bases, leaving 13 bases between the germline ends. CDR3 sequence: CASMLERVGELFF. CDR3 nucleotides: TGTGCCAGCATGCTAGAGAGAGTCGGGGAGCTGTTTTTT.

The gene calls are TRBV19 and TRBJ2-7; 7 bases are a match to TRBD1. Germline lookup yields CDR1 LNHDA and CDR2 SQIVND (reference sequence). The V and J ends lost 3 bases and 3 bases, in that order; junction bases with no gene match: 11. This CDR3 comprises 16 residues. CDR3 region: CASSIIGQALIYEQYF. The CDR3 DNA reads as TGTGCCAGTAGTATCATAGGACAGGCCCTGATCTACGAGCAGTACTTC.

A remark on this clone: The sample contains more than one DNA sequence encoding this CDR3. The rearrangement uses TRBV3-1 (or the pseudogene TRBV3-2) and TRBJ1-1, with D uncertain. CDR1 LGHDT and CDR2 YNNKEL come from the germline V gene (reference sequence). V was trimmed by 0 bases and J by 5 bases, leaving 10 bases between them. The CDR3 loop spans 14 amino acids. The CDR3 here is CASSQDLGGTEAFF. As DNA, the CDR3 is TGTGCCAGCAGCCAAGATCTGGGAGGGACTGAAGCTTTCTTT.

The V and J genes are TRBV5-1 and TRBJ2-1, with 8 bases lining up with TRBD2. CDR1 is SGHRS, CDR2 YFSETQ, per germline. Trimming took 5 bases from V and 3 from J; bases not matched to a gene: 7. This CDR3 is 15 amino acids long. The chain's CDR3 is CASSAGGQFYNEQFF. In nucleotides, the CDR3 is TGCGCCAGCAGTGCGGGGGGCCAATTCTACAATGAGCAGTTCTTC.